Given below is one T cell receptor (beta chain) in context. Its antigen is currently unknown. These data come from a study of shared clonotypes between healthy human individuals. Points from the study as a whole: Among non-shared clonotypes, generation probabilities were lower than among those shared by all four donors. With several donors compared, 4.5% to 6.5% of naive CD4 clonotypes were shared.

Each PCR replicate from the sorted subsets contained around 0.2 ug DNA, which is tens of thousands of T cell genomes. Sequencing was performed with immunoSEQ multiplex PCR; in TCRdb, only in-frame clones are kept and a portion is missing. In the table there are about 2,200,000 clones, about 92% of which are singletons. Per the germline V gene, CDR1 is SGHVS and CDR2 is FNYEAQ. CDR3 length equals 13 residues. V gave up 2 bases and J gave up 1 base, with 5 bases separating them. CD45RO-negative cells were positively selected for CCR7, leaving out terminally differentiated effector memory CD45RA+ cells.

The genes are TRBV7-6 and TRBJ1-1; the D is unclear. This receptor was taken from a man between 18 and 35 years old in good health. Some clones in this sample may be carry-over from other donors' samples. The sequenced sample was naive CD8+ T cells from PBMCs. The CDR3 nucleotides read TGTGCCAGCAGCTTATGGTCGAACACTGAAGCTTTCTTT. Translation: CASSLWSNTEAFF.